This T cell receptor (beta chain) was sequenced for a study of radiotherapy plus CTLA-4 blockade in lung cancer. Patients had chemo-refractory metastatic non-small-cell lung cancer and received focal radiation plus CTLA-4 blockade that used ipilimumab. The repertoire was sequenced with immunoSEQ multiplex PCR; TCRdb's copy has only in-frame clones and lacks some. The table records around 130,000 clones, over 80% of them present only once. The germline V gene has CDR1 MRHNA and CDR2 SNTAGT. The CDR3 is 15 amino acids. The ends lost 6 bases at V and 4 bases at J; junction bases unmatched: 4. On this clone: Its antigen is still unknown.

General observations from the study: Response was reportedly best predicted by early blood T cell clone dynamics, with interferon-beta.

The chain couples TRBV6-4 to TRBJ2-1; TRBD2 aligns across 12 bases. The sequence derives from a human donor with non-small cell lung cancer that progressed on radiotherapy plus ipilimumab. The material was peripheral blood, obtained from a patient treated with radiotherapy plus ipilimumab. The DNA of the CDR3 is TGTGCCAGCAGAGCCCTAGCGGGAGGGTACAATGAGCAGTTCTTC. This sequence encodes CASRALAGGYNEQFF.